This entry lists 31 T cell receptor beta chains sequenced from one sample in a study of Ad26.COV2.S vaccination and SARS-CoV-2 variants. Produced via immunoSEQ multiplex PCR; TCRdb's table is partial and in-frame only. Of roughly 150,000 clones listed, just over 85% are singletons. The source material was peripheral blood, sampled after recovery from COVID-19. These receptors were taken from a human donor who had recovered from COVID-19.

There are a few counts of this clone. The rearrangement links TRBV11-2 to TRBJ2-7; D gene uncertain. The germline V gene encodes CDR1 SGHAT and CDR2 FQNNGV. The CDR3 spans 11 residues. Trimming shortened V by 3 bases and J by 6 bases, and 6 bases separated the two germline ends. CDR3 sequence (DNA): TGTGCCAGCAGCTTCCTGTCCGAGCAGTACTTC. Its translation is CASSFLSEQYF.

The chain joins TRBV28 to TRBJ1-3, with a weak D call TRBD1 (6 bases). The length of the CDR3 is 16 residues. Germline-derived CDR1 and CDR2 are MDHEN and SYDVKM. The germline V and J ends were trimmed by 6 bases and 0 bases, with 15 bases remaining between them. CDR3 sequence (DNA): TGTGCCAGCAGCCTGGGACAATACCGCTCTGGAAACACCATATATTTT. Its protein product is CASSLGQYRSGNTIYF. Variable domain in full (rest from reference TRBV28 and TRBJ1-3): DVKVTQSSRYLVKRTGEKVFLECVQDMDHENMFWYRQDPGLGLRLIYFSYDVKMKEKGDIPEGYSVSREKKERFSLILESASTNQTSMYLCASSLGQYRSGNTIYFGEGSWLTVV.

This clone was recorded only once. This chain connects TRBV7-8 to TRBJ1-1; the match to TRBD1 covers 12 bases. V trimming: 5 bases; J trimming: 10 bases; junction bases outside the gene matches: 5. The CDR3 length is 13 residues. CDR1 and CDR2 from the germline V gene are SGHVS and FQNEAQ. The chain's CDR3 is CASSGTGGPGAFF. CDR3 sequence (DNA): TGTGCCAGCAGCGGGACAGGGGGCCCTGGAGCTTTCTTT.

The rearrangement links TRBV10-2 to TRBJ2-5; D might be TRBD1 (6 bases). The V and J ends lost 3 bases and 6 bases respectively, with 11 bases between them. The CDR3 consists of 13 residues. Looked up from germline, CDR1 is WSHSY and CDR2 is SAAADI. CDR3 coding DNA: TGCGCCAGCAGTGACGGCAGGGGCCAGACCCAGTACTTC. It is translated as CASSDGRGQTQYF.

This chain links TRBV11-2 with TRBJ1-1; D gene ambiguous. The CDR3 is 11 residues long. The germline CDR1 and CDR2 sequences are SGHAT and FQNNGV. V lost 5 bases to trimming and J lost 8 bases, with 9 bases between them. This chain's CDR3 is CASSVIEEAFF. The CDR3 DNA reads TGTGCCAGCAGCGTGATCGAGGAAGCTTTCTTT.

In DNA form, the CDR3 reads TGTGCCAGCAGTTTACCCCCGGGCAGTGACTATGGCTACACCTTC. As protein: CASSLPPGSDYGYTF. The rearrangement joins TRBV28 to TRBJ1-2; D remains ambiguous. The CDR3 is 15 amino acids. V lost 2 bases, J lost 3 bases, and 13 bases lay in between. CDR1 is MDHEN, CDR2 SYDVKM, per germline.

This chain connects TRBV19 to TRBJ1-1; 9 bases align to TRBD1. The CDR3 extends over 14 amino acids. Germline lookup yields CDR1 LNHDA and CDR2 SQIVND (reference sequence). V was pared by 7 bases and J by 1 base, with 4 bases of the junction left unmatched. CDR3 bases: TGTGCCAGTATGCGACAGGGGGGGAACACTGAAGCTTTCTTT. It encodes CASMRQGGNTEAFF. Full variable domain (outside the CDR3, taken from reference TRBV19 and TRBJ1-1): DGGITQSPKYLFRKEGQNVTLSCEQNLNHDAMYWYRQDPGQGLRLIYYSQIVNDFQKGDIAEGYSVSREKKESFPLTVTSAQKNPTAFYLCASMRQGGNTEAFFGQGTRLTVV.

The rearrangement joins TRBV30 to TRBJ1-6, with unresolved D. V was shortened by 1 base and J by 18 bases, with 13 bases between the two germline ends. Germline assignment: CDR1 GTSNPN and CDR2 SVGIG (reference sequence). The CDR3 has 11 amino acids. CDR3 amino acids: CAWSDQEPPHF. The CDR3 bases are TGTGCCTGGAGTGATCAGGAGCCTCCCCACTTT.

This clone is a singleton in its sample. CDR3 in DNA: TGTGCCAGCAGCCAACATGGGGGGCTTAAAGAGACCCAGTACTTC. Amino acids: CASSQHGGLKETQYF. V usage is TRBV3-1 (or the pseudogene TRBV3-2) and J usage is TRBJ2-5; possibly TRBD1 or TRBD2 for D (6 bases each). The germline V gene has CDR1 LGHDT and CDR2 YNNKEL (reference sequence). Trimming pared 2 bases from V and 3 bases from J, leaving 13 bases between. The CDR3 contains 15 residues.

This clone was picked up a small number of times. The chain joins TRBV7-9 to TRBJ2-7, with D unclear. CDR3 length: 14 amino acids. Trimming took off 1 base at V and 1 base at J, with 8 bases between the two ends. Germline V gives CDR1 SEHNR, CDR2 FQNEAQ (reference sequence). Here the CDR3 DNA reads TGTGCCAGCAGCTTAGAGGACGGTTCCTACGAGCAGTACTTC. Its protein product is CASSLEDGSYEQYF. Supplemented by reference TRBV7-9 and TRBJ2-7, the full variable domain reads DTGVSQNPRHKITKRGQNVTFRCDPISEHNRLYWYRQTLGQGPEFLTYFQNEAQLEKSRLLSDRFSAERPKGSFSTLEIQRTEQGDSAMYLCASSLEDGSYEQYFGPGTRLTVT.

The chain joins TRBV2 to TRBJ2-1, with a possible D match to TRBD2 (6 bases). V dropped 1 base and J dropped 4 bases, with 11 bases sitting between them. Germline CDR1 and CDR2: SNHLY and FYNNEI. The CDR3 sequence is 15 residues long. In DNA form, the CDR3 reads TGTGCCAGCAGTGAAGGGCGGGGTACGTACAATGAGCAGTTCTTC. Amino acids: CASSEGRGTYNEQFF.

The chain has TRBV4-3 and TRBJ1-5, with no clear D. V lost 1 base and J 1 base, leaving 8 bases between the germline ends. CDR1 LGHNA and CDR2 YSLEER come from the germline V gene. The CDR3 is made up of 15 amino acids. The CDR3 reads CASSQAVTSNQPQHF. CDR3 DNA sequence: TGCGCCAGCAGCCAAGCGGTCACGAGCAATCAGCCCCAGCATTTT.

Only one count was recorded for this clone. The chain uses TRBV4-3 and TRBJ2-7; D tentatively reads TRBD1 or TRBD2 (5 bases each). CDR1 is LGHNA and CDR2 is YSLEER in the germline V gene. The length of the CDR3 is 13 residues. V lost 3 bases, J lost 5 bases, and 11 bases lay in between. The CDR3 protein is CASSQGQGDEQYF. The CDR3 nucleotides are TGCGCCAGCAGCCAGGGCCAGGGAGACGAGCAGTACTTC.

This sequence joins TRBV7-9 and TRBJ2-3; perhaps TRBD1 as D (6 bases). The CDR3 consists of 17 residues. Trimming shortened V by 4 bases and J by 0 bases, and 17 bases separated the two germline ends. Germline loops: CDR1 SEHNR, CDR2 FQNEAQ (reference sequence). Here the CDR3 reads CASSSPIGQPSTDTQYF. CDR3 coding DNA: TGTGCCAGCAGCTCGCCTATAGGACAGCCTAGCACAGATACGCAGTATTTT.

J is TRBJ2-1 and V is TRBV19, with 9 bases matching TRBD2. The length of the CDR3 is 15 residues. The V segment lost 5 bases and the J segment 0 bases; nucleotides outside the gene matches: 2. Germline V lookup: CDR1 LNHDA, CDR2 SQIVND (reference sequence). The CDR3, as DNA: TGTGCCAGTAGTCATAGCGGGGGCTCCTACAATGAGCAGTTCTTC. It translates to CASSHSGGSYNEQFF.

J is TRBJ1-1 and V is TRBV19, with TRBD1 as a possible D gene (6 bases). The CDR3 length is 15 residues. V lost 3 bases and J lost 0, with 11 bases in between. CDR1 is LNHDA, CDR2 SQIVND, per germline (reference sequence). CDR3 DNA sequence: TGTGCCAGTAGTATCCAGGGGACAATGAACACTGAAGCTTTCTTT. This codes for CASSIQGTMNTEAFF.

This chain links TRBV3-1 (or the pseudogene TRBV3-2) with TRBJ1-4, with 7 nucleotides matching TRBD1. V trimming: 4 bases; J trimming: 8 bases; junction bases outside the gene matches: 7. This CDR3 comprises 14 residues. The germline gives CDR1 LGHDT, CDR2 YNNKEL (reference sequence). The CDR3 DNA reads as TGTGCCAGCAGCCTTGGGACAGCACGGGAAAAACTGTTTTTT. It codes for CASSLGTAREKLFF.

This clone appeared a single time. The genes are TRBV28 and TRBJ2-1, with D uncertain. V lost 4 bases, J lost 12 bases, and 16 bases lay in between. CDR1 and CDR2 (germline): MDHEN, SYDVKM. The CDR3 is made up of 13 amino acids. The CDR3 bases are TGTGCCAGCAGTTCCCAACCTAACGCCTTGCAGTTCTTC. This gives the protein CASSSQPNALQFF.

This chain links TRBV20-1 with TRBJ2-1; TRBD2 aligns across 9 bases. This CDR3 region has 16 residues. V dropped 3 bases and J dropped 0; count of bases not matched to a gene: 6. Germline V gene sequence: CDR1 DFQATT, CDR2 SNEGSKA (reference sequence). The CDR3 DNA reads TGCAGTGCTAGTCCTAGCGGGGCCAGCTCCTACAATGAGCAGTTCTTC. It is translated as CSASPSGASSYNEQFF.

The rearrangement joins TRBV6-5 to TRBJ2-3; no clear D. The CDR3 loop spans 13 amino acids. V gave up 6 bases and J gave up 4 bases, with 11 bases separating them. Germline V gene sequence: CDR1 MNHEY, CDR2 SVGAGI. The CDR3 region has the DNA TGTGCCAGCAGATTCCGGGCCCCAGATACGCAGTATTTT. Translation gives CASRFRAPDTQYF.

This clone showed up just once. The rearrangement uses TRBV28 and TRBJ2-1; no firm D call. CDR1 is MDHEN, CDR2 SYDVKM, per germline. CDR3 length: 11 residues. The germline V and J ends were trimmed by 7 bases and 6 bases, with 7 bases remaining between them. CDR3 in amino acids: CASTFRNEQFF. As DNA, the CDR3 is TGTGCCAGCACCTTCCGCAATGAGCAGTTCTTC.

The gene calls are TRBV4-3 and TRBJ1-2, with TRBD1 identical over 9 bases. Germline CDR1 reads LGHNA; CDR2 reads YSLEER. V lost 0 bases and J lost 4; bases outside the gene matches: 6. The CDR3 spans 16 residues. This CDR3 is CASSQDLTGGFYGYTF. The CDR3 DNA is TGCGCCAGCAGCCAAGATCTTACAGGGGGCTTCTATGGCTACACCTTC.

The chain carries TRBV19 and TRBJ2-1; TRBD1 matches 7 bases. Germline CDR1 LNHDA, CDR2 SQIVND (reference sequence). Trimming cost V 6 bases and J 4 bases; bases outside gene matches: 3. This CDR3 spans 13 amino acids. The CDR3 loop reads CASSPTGYNEQFF. The CDR3 bases are TGTGCCAGTAGCCCGACAGGGTACAATGAGCAGTTCTTC.

This chain links TRBV3-1 (or the pseudogene TRBV3-2) with TRBJ2-7, with 8 bases lining up with TRBD1. CDR1 and CDR2 (germline): LGHDT, YNNKEL (reference sequence). With V trimmed by 4 bases and J by 7 bases, 6 bases remained unmatched. There are 13 residues in the CDR3. Here the CDR3 reads CASSRGRGQEQYF. CDR3 bases: TGTGCCAGCAGCCGAGGCAGGGGGCAAGAGCAGTACTTC.

The chain uses TRBV4-3 and TRBJ1-2, with TRBD1 matching over 7 bases. CDR1 and CDR2 from the germline V gene are LGHNA and YSLEER. The CDR3 sequence is 14 residues long. Germline trimming cut 1 base from V and 6 bases from J; bases unmatched to any gene: 5. This CDR3 is CASSQVGGANGYTF. The CDR3 nucleotides are TGCGCCAGCAGCCAAGTAGGGGGCGCGAATGGCTACACCTTC.

The V and J genes are TRBV27 and TRBJ2-5; TRBD1 aligns across 8 bases. The V segment lost 0 bases and the J segment 4 bases; nucleotides outside the gene matches: 4. Germline-derived CDR1 and CDR2 are MNHEY and SMNVEV (reference sequence). The CDR3 totals 15 residues. The CDR3 spells CASSLSPGGTETQYF. In nucleotides, the CDR3 is TGTGCCAGCAGTTTATCCCCAGGGGGCACAGAGACCCAGTACTTC.

This rearrangement joins TRBV23-1 to TRBJ1-2; D remains ambiguous. TRBV23-1 is an ORF; its function is uncertain. V was pared by 2 bases and J by 4 bases, with 8 bases between. The CDR3 has 13 residues. CDR3 bases: TGCGCCAGCAGTCAAGTTCAGGTCTATGGCTACACCTTC. Protein sequence: CASSQVQVYGYTF.

The V gene is TRBV6-6, the J gene TRBJ2-3; D is possibly TRBD1 (5 bases). CDR1 and CDR2 from the germline V gene are MNHNY and SVGAGI (reference sequence). CDR3 length equals 15 residues. V gave up 6 bases and J gave up 4 bases, with 17 bases separating them. The CDR3 spells CASSDTAGSPDTQYF. CDR3 sequence (DNA): TGTGCCAGCAGCGACACGGCAGGGTCGCCAGATACGCAGTATTTT.

The chain uses TRBV5-4 and TRBJ2-3; maybe TRBD1 (5 bases). Trimming took 4 bases from V and 3 from J, leaving 12 bases between them. This CDR3 is 14 amino acids long. Looked up from germline, CDR1 is SGHNT and CDR2 is YYREEE (reference sequence). CDR3 coding DNA: TGTGCCAGCAGCAAGACAGAAAGTACAGATACGCAGTATTTT. As protein: CASSKTESTDTQYF.

The chain has TRBV27 and TRBJ2-7; 8 positions agree with TRBD1. The V segment lost 2 bases and the J segment 6 bases; nucleotides outside the gene matches: 12. Germline assignment: CDR1 MNHEY and CDR2 SMNVEV (reference sequence). This CDR3 spans 16 amino acids. CDR3 sequence: CASSLGAVTGVREQYF. The CDR3 DNA is TGTGCCAGCAGTTTAGGCGCGGTGACAGGGGTGCGCGAGCAGTACTTC.

The J gene is TRBJ1-1, the V gene TRBV30, with TRBD1 as a possible D gene (6 bases). This CDR3 comprises 20 residues. Germline V CDR1 and CDR2: GTSNPN, SVGIG (reference sequence). V was trimmed by 3 bases and J by 1 base, leaving 30 bases between them. The DNA for the CDR3 is TGTGCCTGGAGACACAACAGGGCGGAACTGAAGAGGGCAGGGAACACTGAAGCTTTCTTT. The encoded protein is CAWRHNRAELKRAGNTEAFF.